This T cell receptor (beta chain) was recorded in a study of T cells in Graves' hyperthyroidism and ophthalmopathy. The study, taken as a whole, reports: Ophthalmopathy was told apart from stable hyperthyroidism by a 13 V-J model.

Exclusion of a patient resulted from uncontrolled infection, other autoimmune disease, pregnancy or lactation. On the basis of clinical symptoms, serum thyroxine and TRAb, thyroid ultrasound and orbital computed tomography, diagnoses were made. PBMCs were sourced from over 8.5 ml fresh peripheral blood. TCR beta CDR3 regions were amplified from RNA transcripts. HTBI primers were employed in a first-round RT-PCR of the TCR CDR3. MiXCR, run by TCRdb on the multiplex PCR reads, gives a single entry per CDR3 protein. Among 650,000 to 750,000 distinct CDR3 sequences listed, about 15% were seen once. J gave up 1 base and V 1 base, and 8 bases lay outside the gene matches. The CDR3 totals 17 residues. Germline V gene lookup returns CDR1 SGHVS and CDR2 FQNEAQ. This clonotype was counted ten times or more. Antigen unknown.

The TCR originated in a woman aged 18-29 years with Graves' hyperthyroidism. The V gene is TRBV7-8, the J gene TRBJ2-5; 8 bases map to TRBD2. Specimen: blood. The CDR3 DNA follows: TGTGCCAGCAGCTTAGGAGGGGTAGCGGGGATCCAAGAGACCCAGTACTTC. It is translated as CASSLGGVAGIQETQYF. The whole variable domain, remainder taken from reference TRBV7-8 and TRBJ2-5, is GAGVSQSPRYKVAKRGQDVALRCDPISGHVSLFWYQQALGQGPEFLTYFQNEAQLDKSGLPSDRFFAERPEGSVSTLKIQRTQQEDSAVYLCASSLGGVAGIQETQYFGPGTRLLVL.